Listed below are T cell receptor beta chains from one sample, sequenced in a study of beta chain features in type 1 diabetes. Profiling relied on immunoSEQ multiplex PCR, and the TCRdb table lists in-frame clones only, not all of them. The sample lists tens of thousands of clones; around 63% were seen once. Sequencing used Tregs from blood. Every receptor here comes from a man younger than 40 with type 1 diabetes. Some clones in this sample may be carry-over from other donors' samples. Both conserved end residues are part of each CDR3. A D gene is named only where the DNA matches it firmly. Clone size is not always given. Where it is, it says once, few, many or a class for expanded clones.

J,size,D,V,DNA,CDR3
TRBJ2-7,NA,TRBD1,TRBV6-1,TGTGCCAGCAGTGACAGGGGGTGGTTGGACGAGCAGTACTTC,CASSDRGWLDEQYF
TRBJ2-5,NA,TRBD2,TRBV2,TGTGCCAGCTCCAGGGAGGGAGAGACCCAGTACTTC,CASSREGETQYF
TRBJ1-5,NA,NA,TRBV7-2,TGTGCCAGCAGCTTATGGAGGGAAATCAGTCAGCCCCAGCATTTT,CASSLWREISQPQHF
TRBJ1-2,NA,NA,TRBV2,TGTGCCAGCAGTGTGGAGGCTGGGGGCCAGGGCTACACCTTC,CASSVEAGGQGYTF
TRBJ2-3,few,NA,TRBV29-1,TGCAGCGCTGTGGGTCTCCTGGGCGATACGCAGTATTTT,CSAVGLLGDTQYF
TRBJ2-2,NA,NA,TRBV5-4,TGTGCCAGCTGCGAGGGGGGGCGGAGAACCGGGGAGCTGTTTTTT,CASCEGGRRTGELFF
TRBJ2-5,NA,NA,TRBV7-8,TGTGCCAGCAGCTTAGGGGGGGAGCGAGGGACCCAGTACTTC,CASSLGGERGTQYF
TRBJ1-6,NA,TRBD1,TRBV7-8,TGTGCCAGCAGTGCCGGGACAGCTAATTCACCCCTCCACTTT,CASSAGTANSPLHF
TRBJ2-4,few,NA,TRBV20-1,TGCAGTGTCCCCACCAGAAACATTCAGTACTTC,CSVPTRNIQYF
TRBJ2-5,medium-sized,TRBD2,TRBV28,TGTGCCAGCAGTTCCCTAGCGGGGGGTAGAGAGACCCAGTACTTC,CASSSLAGGRETQYF